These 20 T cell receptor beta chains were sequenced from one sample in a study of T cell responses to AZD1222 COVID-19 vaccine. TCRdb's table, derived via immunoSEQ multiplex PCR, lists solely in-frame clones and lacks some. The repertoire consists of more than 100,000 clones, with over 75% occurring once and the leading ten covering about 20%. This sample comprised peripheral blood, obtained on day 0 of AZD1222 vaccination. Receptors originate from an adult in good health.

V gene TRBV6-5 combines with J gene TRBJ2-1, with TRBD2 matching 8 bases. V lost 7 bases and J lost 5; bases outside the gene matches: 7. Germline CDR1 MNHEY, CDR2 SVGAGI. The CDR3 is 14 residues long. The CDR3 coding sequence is TGTGCCAGCACCTCGAGTAGCGGGAACAATGAGCAGTTCTTC. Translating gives CASTSSSGNNEQFF.

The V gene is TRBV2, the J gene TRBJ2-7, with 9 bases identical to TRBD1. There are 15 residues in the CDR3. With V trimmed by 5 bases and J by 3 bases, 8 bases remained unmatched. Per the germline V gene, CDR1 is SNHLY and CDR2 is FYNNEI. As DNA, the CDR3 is TGTGCCAGCAGTTTGGGACAGGGATCGGTCTACGAGCAGTACTTC. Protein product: CASSLGQGSVYEQYF.

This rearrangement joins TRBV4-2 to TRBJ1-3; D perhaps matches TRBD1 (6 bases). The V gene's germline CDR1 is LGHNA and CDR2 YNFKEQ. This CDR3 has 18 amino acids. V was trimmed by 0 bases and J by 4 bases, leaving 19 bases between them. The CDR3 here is CASSQDGPGGSGGNTIYF. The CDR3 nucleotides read TGTGCCAGCAGCCAAGATGGCCCGGGGGGCTCAGGAGGAAACACCATATATTTT.

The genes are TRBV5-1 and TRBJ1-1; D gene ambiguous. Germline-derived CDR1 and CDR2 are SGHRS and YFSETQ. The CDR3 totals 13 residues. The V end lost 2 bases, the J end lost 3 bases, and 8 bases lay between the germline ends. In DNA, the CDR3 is TGCGCCAGCAGCTTTGGGTACTACACTGAAGCTTTCTTT. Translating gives CASSFGYYTEAFF. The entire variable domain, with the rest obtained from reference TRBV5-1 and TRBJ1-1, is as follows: KAGVTQTPRYLIKTRGQQVTLSCSPISGHRSVSWYQQTPGQGLQFLFEYFSETQRNKGNFPGRFSGRQFSNSRSEMNVSTLELGDSALYLCASSFGYYTEAFFGQGTRLTVV.

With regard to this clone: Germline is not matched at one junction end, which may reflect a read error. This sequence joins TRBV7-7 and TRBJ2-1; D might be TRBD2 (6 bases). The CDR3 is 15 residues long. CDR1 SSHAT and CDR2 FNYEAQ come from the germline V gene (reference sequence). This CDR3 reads CASSLGGRSYNEQFF. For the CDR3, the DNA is TGTGCTAGCAGCTTAGGAGGGAGATCCTACAATGAGCAGTTCTTC.

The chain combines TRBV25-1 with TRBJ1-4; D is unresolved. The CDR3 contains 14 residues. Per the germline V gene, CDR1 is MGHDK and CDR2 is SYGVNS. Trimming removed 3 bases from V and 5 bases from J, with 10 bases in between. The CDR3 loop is CASSDWQLNEKLFF. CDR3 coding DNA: TGTGCCAGCAGTGATTGGCAGTTGAATGAAAAACTGTTTTTT.

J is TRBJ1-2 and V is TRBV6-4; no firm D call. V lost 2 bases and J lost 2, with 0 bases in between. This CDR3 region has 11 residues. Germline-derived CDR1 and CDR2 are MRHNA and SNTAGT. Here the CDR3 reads CASSDNYGYTF. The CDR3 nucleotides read TGTGCCAGCAGTGACAACTATGGCTACACCTTC.

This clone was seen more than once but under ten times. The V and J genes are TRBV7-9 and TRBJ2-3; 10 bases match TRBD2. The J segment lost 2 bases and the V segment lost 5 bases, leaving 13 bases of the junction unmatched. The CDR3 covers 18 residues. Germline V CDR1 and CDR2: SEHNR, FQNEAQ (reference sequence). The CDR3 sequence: CASSPGLAGARNTDTQYF. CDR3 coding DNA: TGTGCCAGCAGCCCCGGGCTAGCGGGGGCCCGAAACACAGATACGCAGTATTTT.

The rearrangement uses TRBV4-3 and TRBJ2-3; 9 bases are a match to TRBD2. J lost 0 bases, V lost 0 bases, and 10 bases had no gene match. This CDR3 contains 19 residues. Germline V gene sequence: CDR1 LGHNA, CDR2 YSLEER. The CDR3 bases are TGCGCCAGCAGCCAAGATCCGCCTAGCGGGACCTCTAGCACAGATACGCAGTATTTT. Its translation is CASSQDPPSGTSSTDTQYF.

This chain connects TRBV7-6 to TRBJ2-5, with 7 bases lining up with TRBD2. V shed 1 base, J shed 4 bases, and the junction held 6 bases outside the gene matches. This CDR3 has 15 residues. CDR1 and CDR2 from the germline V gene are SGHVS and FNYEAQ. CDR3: CASSLEAGVRETQYF. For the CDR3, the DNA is TGTGCCAGCAGCTTAGAGGCGGGGGTCAGAGAGACCCAGTACTTC.

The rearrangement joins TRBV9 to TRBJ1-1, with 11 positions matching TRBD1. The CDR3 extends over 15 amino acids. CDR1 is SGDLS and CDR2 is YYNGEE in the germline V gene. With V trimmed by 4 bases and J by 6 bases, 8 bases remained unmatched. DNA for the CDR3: TGTGCCAGCAGCCTCAGGACAGGGGGCAACGCTGAAGCTTTCTTT. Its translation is CASSLRTGGNAEAFF.

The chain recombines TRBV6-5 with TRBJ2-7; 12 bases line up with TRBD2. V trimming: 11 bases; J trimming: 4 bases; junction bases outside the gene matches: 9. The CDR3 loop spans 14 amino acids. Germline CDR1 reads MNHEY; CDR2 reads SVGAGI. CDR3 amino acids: CAVNGGLAGYEQYF. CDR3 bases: TGTGCCGTCAACGGGGGACTAGCGGGTTACGAGCAGTACTTC.

The CDR3 bases are TGTGCCAGCACGGGAAACACCGGGGAGCTGTTTTTT. Protein sequence: CASTGNTGELFF. The J gene is TRBJ2-2, the V gene TRBV9; D is possibly TRBD2 (5 bases). Trimming cost V 6 bases and J 2 bases, with 5 bases left between them. The CDR3 sequence is 12 residues long. Looked up from germline, CDR1 is SGDLS and CDR2 is YYNGEE.

CDR3 DNA sequence: TGTGCCAGTAGTATGGGTGACAGAGCGTCTAACTATGGCTACACCTTC. This translates into CASSMGDRASNYGYTF. This sequence joins TRBV19 and TRBJ1-2; TRBD1 might be the D (5 bases). Germline V gives CDR1 LNHDA, CDR2 SQIVND (reference sequence). Trimming took off 3 bases at V and 0 bases at J, with 14 bases between the two ends. This CDR3 is 16 amino acids long.

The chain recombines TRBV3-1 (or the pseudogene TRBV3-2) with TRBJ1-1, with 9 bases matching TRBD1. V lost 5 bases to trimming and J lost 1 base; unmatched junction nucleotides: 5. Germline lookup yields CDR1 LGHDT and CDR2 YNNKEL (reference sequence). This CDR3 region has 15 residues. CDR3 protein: CASSYPGQGNTEAFF. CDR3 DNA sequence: TGTGCCAGCAGCTACCCGGGACAGGGGAACACTGAAGCTTTCTTT.

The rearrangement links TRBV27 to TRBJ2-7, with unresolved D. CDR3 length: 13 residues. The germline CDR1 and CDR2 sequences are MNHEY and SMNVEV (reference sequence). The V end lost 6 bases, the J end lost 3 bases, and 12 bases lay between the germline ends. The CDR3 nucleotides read TGTGCCAGCAGCGTAGGTGGGGTCTACGAGCAGTACTTC. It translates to CASSVGGVYEQYF.

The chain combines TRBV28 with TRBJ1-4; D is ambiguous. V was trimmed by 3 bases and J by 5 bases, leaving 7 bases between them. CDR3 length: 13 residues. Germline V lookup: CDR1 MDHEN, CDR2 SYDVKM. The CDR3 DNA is TGTGCCAGCAGTTTGCGGCTAAATGAAAAACTGTTTTTT. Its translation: CASSLRLNEKLFF.

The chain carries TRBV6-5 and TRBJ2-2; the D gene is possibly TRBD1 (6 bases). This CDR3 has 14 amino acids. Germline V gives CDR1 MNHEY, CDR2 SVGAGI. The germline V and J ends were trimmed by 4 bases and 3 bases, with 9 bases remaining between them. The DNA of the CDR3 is TGTGCCAGCAGTTTGGGGGCAGACACCGGGGAGCTGTTTTTT. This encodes CASSLGADTGELFF.

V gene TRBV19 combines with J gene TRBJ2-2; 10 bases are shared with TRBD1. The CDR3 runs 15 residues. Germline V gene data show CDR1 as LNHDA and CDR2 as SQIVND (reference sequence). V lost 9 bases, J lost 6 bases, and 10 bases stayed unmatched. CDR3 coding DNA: TGTGCCAGCCGGGACAGGGGTTCCAAGTCCGGGGAGCTGTTTTTT. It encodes CASRDRGSKSGELFF. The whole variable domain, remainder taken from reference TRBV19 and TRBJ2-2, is DGGITQSPKYLFRKEGQNVTLSCEQNLNHDAMYWYRQDPGQGLRLIYYSQIVNDFQKGDIAEGYSVSREKKESFPLTVTSAQKNPTAFYLCASRDRGSKSGELFFGEGSRLTVL.

The CDR3, as DNA: TGTGCCAGCAGTACTACAGGGTATATAGCTTTCTTT. Translation gives CASSTTGYIAFF. The chain links TRBV6-5 to TRBJ1-1; perhaps TRBD1 as D (6 bases). The ends were cut back, 5 bases at V and 10 bases at J, with 14 bases in the middle. Germline CDR1 reads MNHEY; CDR2 reads SVGAGI. This CDR3 comprises 12 residues.